The sequence of this T cell receptor (beta chain) was determined in a study of T cell repertoires in cytomegalovirus infection. Study information: Indications came from public TCR beta signatures; they pointed to CMV infection and to a matching HLA type.

One entry per CDR3 protein, called by TCRdb with MiXCR from the reads. Counted here are 740,000 or so distinct CDR3 sequences, about 40% occurring once; the ten biggest clones make up 2.5% to 3%. Study-level results: Pooled public TCR beta family frequency picked out CMV carriers with the relevant HLA. Across the ex vivo response, the dominant clonotypes were HLA-C-restricted CMV-specific TCR beta clonotypes.

Trimming shortened V by 4 bases and J by 3 bases, and 17 bases separated the two germline ends. The CDR3 extends over 16 amino acids. Germline V gene data show CDR1 as SGHTS and CDR2 as YDEGEE. Details on this clonotype: Its specificity is unknown.

The source of this sequence is a human donor in good health (CMV status not recorded). Some clones in this sample may be carry-over from other donors' samples. The source material was PBMCs. This chain links TRBV5-8 with TRBJ1-5; TRBD1 might be the D (6 bases). CDR3 region: CASSRGAGRNNQPQHF. For the CDR3, the DNA is TGTGCCAGCAGCCGGGGGGCCGGGAGAAACAATCAGCCCCAGCATTTT.